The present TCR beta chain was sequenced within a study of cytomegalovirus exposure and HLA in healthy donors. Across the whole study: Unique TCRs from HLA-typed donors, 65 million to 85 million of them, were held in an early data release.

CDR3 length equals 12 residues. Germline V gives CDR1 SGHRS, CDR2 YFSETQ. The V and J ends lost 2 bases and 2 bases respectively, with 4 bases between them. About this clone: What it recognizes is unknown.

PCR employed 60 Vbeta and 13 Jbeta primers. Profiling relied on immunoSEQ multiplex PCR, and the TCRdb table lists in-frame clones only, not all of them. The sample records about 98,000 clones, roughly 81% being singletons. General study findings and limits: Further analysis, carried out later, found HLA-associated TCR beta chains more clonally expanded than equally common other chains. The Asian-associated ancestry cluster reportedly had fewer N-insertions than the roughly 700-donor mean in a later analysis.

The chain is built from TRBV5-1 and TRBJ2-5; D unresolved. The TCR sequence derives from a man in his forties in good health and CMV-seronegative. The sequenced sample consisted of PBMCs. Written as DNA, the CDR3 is TGCGCCAGCAGCTTTAATCAAGAGACCCAGTACTTC. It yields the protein CASSFNQETQYF.